This TCR beta chain was recorded in a study of tumor and adjacent non-tumor tissue in lung cancer. Study-wide background: Each sample yielded millions of productive TCRbeta reads on average.

RNA was extracted from bulk tissue without any cell sorting. The normal lung tissue was taken more than 3 cm from the tumor edge. General study points: TCR diversity was significantly greater in tumor than normal lung tissue.

Concerning this clonotype: No antigen is known for it. This clone may be a read error of a much larger clone one base away.

The library came from three nested PCR rounds adapted from ARM-PCR protocols. TCRdb independently ran MiXCR on the multiplex PCR reads; one entry per CDR3 protein. The sample includes about 48,000 distinct CDR3 sequences, 64% of them seen just once. This CDR3 spans 15 amino acids. Germline-derived CDR1 and CDR2 are MDHEN and SYDVKM. The sequence was collected from a woman between 65 and 79 years old with non-small cell lung cancer. This sequence joins TRBV28 and TRBJ2-1; 7 bases agree with TRBD1. Source material: distant non-tumor lung tissue. The DNA for the CDR3 is TGTGTCAGCAGTTTATCCTACAGGGGTTACAATGAGCAGTTCTTC. As protein: CVSSLSYRGYNEQFF. Together with reference TRBV28 and TRBJ2-1, the CDR3 gives the full variable domain: DVKVTQSSRYLVKRTGEKVFLECVQDMDHENMFWYRQDPGLGLRLIYFSYDVKMKEKGDIPEGYSVSREKKERFSLILESASTNQTSMYLCVSSLSYRGYNEQFFGPGTRLTVL.